These 16 T cell receptor beta chains originate from one sample sequenced in a study of Ad26.COV2.S vaccination and SARS-CoV-2 variants. The treatment is: 15 to 20 received Ad26.COV2.S at low or high dose, single or two shots; about 5 received placebo; per-sample allocation not given. The study sampled participants on day 63 after the first vaccine or placebo injection. Clones were read by immunoSEQ multiplex PCR, and TCRdb kept only the in-frame ones, dropping some. The sample comprises about 280,000 clones, about 89% of which are singletons, and under 4% rests with the top ten. Sequenced material: peripheral blood, taken in a trial of Ad26.COV2.S vaccine versus placebo. These receptor sequences come from a person between 18 and 59 years old who received the Ad26.COV2.S COVID-19 vaccine or a placebo.

The rearrangement links TRBV20-1 to TRBJ2-7; D is possibly TRBD1 or TRBD2 (5 bases each). This CDR3 has 11 amino acids. V lost 3 bases to trimming and J lost 5 bases, with 8 bases between them. Germline V gene lookup returns CDR1 DFQATT and CDR2 SNEGSKA (reference sequence). In DNA, the CDR3 is TGCAGTGCTAGGAGGGGCGACGAGCAGTACTTC. Amino acid sequence: CSARRGDEQYF.

The V call is TRBV6-2 or TRBV6-3, the J call TRBJ2-7; perhaps TRBD2 as D (5 bases). The CDR3 loop spans 15 amino acids. Germline CDR1 and CDR2: MNHEY and SVGEGT. V was pared by 6 bases and J by 7 bases, with 22 bases between. The CDR3 DNA is TGTGCCAGCAGCCATTACAGAGGCGGGTCGAGGGAGCAGTACTTC. Its protein is CASSHYRGGSREQYF.

The CDR3 spells CASSLAGRPSYGYTF. As DNA, the CDR3 is TGCGCCAGCAGCTTGGCGGGGCGACCAAGCTATGGCTACACCTTC. The genes are TRBV5-1 and TRBJ1-2; tentative D call: TRBD1 (5 bases). CDR1 and CDR2 from the germline V gene are SGHRS and YFSETQ. This CDR3 has 15 residues. Trimming stripped 0 bases from V and 4 bases from J, with 13 bases between.

The genes are TRBV3-1 (or the pseudogene TRBV3-2) and TRBJ1-1; the D gene is possibly TRBD1 (5 bases). Germline V gene data show CDR1 as LGHDT and CDR2 as YNNKEL (reference sequence). This CDR3 spans 15 amino acids. The ends were cut back, 4 bases at V and 0 bases at J, with 12 bases in the middle. CDR3 protein: CASSRRQGMNTEAFF. Here the CDR3 DNA reads TGTGCCAGCAGCCGGCGCCAGGGCATGAACACTGAAGCTTTCTTT.

The J gene is TRBJ2-1, the V gene TRBV24-1; the D gene is possibly TRBD1 (5 bases). Trimming removed 3 bases at V and 9 bases at J, with 11 bases between. This CDR3 is 13 amino acids long. CDR1 is KGHDR and CDR2 is SFDVKD in the germline V gene. The CDR3 region is CATSDRRVGEQFF. DNA for the CDR3: TGTGCCACCAGTGATCGCAGGGTGGGTGAGCAGTTCTTC.

The rearrangement joins TRBV7-9 to TRBJ2-3; no reliable D call. The germline gives CDR1 SEHNR, CDR2 FQNEAQ (reference sequence). This CDR3 is 12 amino acids long. V shed 3 bases and J shed 1 base, with 2 bases lying between them. CDR3 sequence reads: CASSFRTDTQYF. DNA of the CDR3: TGTGCCAGCAGCTTTCGCACAGATACGCAGTATTTT.

V and J are TRBV5-1 and TRBJ1-3; unclear D gene. The CDR3 is 17 amino acids. Germline V CDR1 and CDR2: SGHRS, YFSETQ. Trimming took off 0 bases at V and 0 bases at J, with 13 bases between the two ends. The CDR3 loop is CASSLALGRISGNTIYF. CDR3 sequence (DNA): TGCGCCAGCAGCTTGGCCCTGGGTCGGATCTCTGGAAACACCATATATTTT.

The J gene is TRBJ1-5, the V gene TRBV12-3 or TRBV12-4; D call uncertain. CDR3 size: 13 residues. Trimming stripped 6 bases from V and 4 bases from J, with 10 bases between. DNA for the CDR3: TGTGCCAGCAGCCCCCGTCAGAATCAGCCCCAGCATTTT. It is translated as CASSPRQNQPQHF.

V usage is TRBV28 and J usage is TRBJ2-5, with 10 nucleotides matching TRBD2. The CDR3 length is 19 residues. J gave up 3 bases and V 2 bases, and 15 bases lay outside the gene matches. The V gene's germline CDR1 is MDHEN and CDR2 SYDVKM. The CDR3 sequence is CASSLKGEREGQFEETQYF. CDR3 in DNA: TGTGCCAGCAGTTTAAAAGGGGAGCGGGAGGGCCAGTTTGAAGAGACCCAGTACTTC. The variable domain in full, completed from reference TRBV28 and TRBJ2-5, reads DVKVTQSSRYLVKRTGEKVFLECVQDMDHENMFWYRQDPGLGLRLIYFSYDVKMKEKGDIPEGYSVSREKKERFSLILESASTNQTSMYLCASSLKGEREGQFEETQYFGPGTRLLVL.

V usage is TRBV5-3 and J usage is TRBJ2-1; D remains ambiguous. TRBV5-3 is an ORF, with its function uncertain. The CDR3 has 12 residues. V dropped 2 bases and J dropped 6 bases, with 6 bases sitting between them. The DNA of the CDR3 is TGTGCCAGAAGCTTCGAAGGCAATGAGCAGTTCTTC. Encoded protein: CARSFEGNEQFF.

The gene calls are TRBV5-1 and TRBJ2-1; D gene unclear. Deletions cut 0 bases from V and 6 bases from J, with 7 bases between. CDR1 is SGHRS and CDR2 is YFSETQ in the germline V gene. This CDR3 has 13 residues. In DNA form, the CDR3 reads TGCGCCAGCAGCTTGGTCAGCCTCAATGAGCAGTTCTTC. Amino acids: CASSLVSLNEQFF.

The chain combines TRBV5-4 with TRBJ1-4; D is perhaps TRBD1 (5 bases). The CDR3 runs 15 residues. The germline gives CDR1 SGHNT, CDR2 YYREEE (reference sequence). Trimming took off 0 bases at V and 6 bases at J, with 12 bases between the two ends. CDR3 region: CASSLGAGLDEKLFF. The CDR3, as DNA: TGTGCCAGCAGCTTGGGGGCAGGGTTGGATGAAAAACTGTTTTTT.

The chain combines TRBV20-1 with TRBJ1-2; D is ambiguous. The germline V gene encodes CDR1 DFQATT and CDR2 SNEGSKA (reference sequence). V was cut by 3 bases and J by 2 bases, with 16 bases left in between. The length of the CDR3 is 15 residues. CDR3: CSASSGPMINYGYTF. As DNA, the CDR3 is TGCAGTGCTAGTTCCGGCCCGATGATCAACTATGGCTACACCTTC.

The chain couples TRBV10-3 to TRBJ2-4; 12 bases match TRBD2. Per the germline V gene, CDR1 is ENHRY and CDR2 is SYGVKD. V trimming: 4 bases; J trimming: 5 bases; junction bases outside the gene matches: 3. The CDR3 has 15 residues. CDR3 sequence (DNA): TGTGCCATCAGTGGACTAGCGGGGGTGGAAAACATTCAGTACTTC. This codes for CAISGLAGVENIQYF.

The V and J genes are TRBV19 and TRBJ1-5; tentative D call: TRBD1 (6 bases). This CDR3 contains 14 residues. Germline CDR1 and CDR2: LNHDA and SQIVND (reference sequence). Trimming took off 7 bases at V and 6 bases at J, with 16 bases between the two ends. In nucleotides, the CDR3 is TGTGCCAGTACCGAAGGGGGGGACGGTCAGCCCCAGCATTTT. Translation: CASTEGGDGQPQHF.

J is TRBJ2-1 and V is TRBV19; the match to TRBD2 covers 10 bases. CDR1 and CDR2 (germline): LNHDA, SQIVND (reference sequence). CDR3 length: 16 residues. Trimming cost V 7 bases and J 2 bases; bases outside gene matches: 8. In DNA form, the CDR3 reads TGTGCCAGTACCTCGACTACTAGCGGGGCCTACAATGAGCAGTTCTTC. Its protein is CASTSTTSGAYNEQFF.